This TCR beta chain stems from a study of blood T cell repertoires in COVID-19. This clone has only one observation. Trimming took off 1 base at V and 2 bases at J, with 15 bases between the two ends. This CDR3 region has 16 residues. Germline V gives CDR1 SNHLY, CDR2 FYNNEI. As processed by the authors: Quantification of nucleated cells was approximated via reference gene primer amplification. The table came from immunoSEQ multiplex PCR; TCRdb's copy has only in-frame clones and leaves some out. V and J calls plus clone size are reproduced from that table; the DNA served to infer D and trimming. The sample holds 200,000 to 250,000 clones; 82% are singletons and the top ten take about 3.2%. Grouping used clinical history reported by participants in a survey and questionnaire.

The gene calls are TRBV2 and TRBJ2-7, with unresolved D. The material sequenced was PBMCs or T cells enriched from blood (not recorded which). This receptor was identified in a woman in her sixties or seventies who had recovered from COVID-19. The CDR3 is CASSEGGTRLPYEQYF. The CDR3 coding sequence is TGTGCCAGCAGTGAAGGAGGTACACGCTTACCCTACGAGCAGTACTTC.